The present entry profiles one T cell receptor (beta chain) with its context. The TEMRA cells underwent FACS enrichment, while the CD8+ and CD4+ T cells underwent negative isolation. Reverse transcription used about 0.5 to 1 ug RNA and random hexamers. By means of immunoSEQ multiplex PCR, TCR beta CDR3 spanning 54 Vbeta and 13 Jbeta underwent amplification. TCRdb redid the calling of the immunoSEQ multiplex PCR reads with MiXCR, one entry per CDR3 protein. The top ten clones hold 0.14% to 0.15% of a sample with about 150,000 distinct CDR3 sequences, over 95% of them seen once. The CDR3 has 15 residues. The V segment lost 3 bases and the J segment 3 bases; nucleotides outside the gene matches: 5. CDR1 and CDR2 (germline): SGHTA, FQGTGA. This record comes from a study of CD8 T cells in Susac syndrome.

The sequence derives from a human donor with multiple sclerosis. The chain recombines TRBV7-3 with TRBJ2-7; 10 bases align to TRBD1. Sequencing was done on a sample of CD8+ T cells from PBMCs. CDR3 bases: TGTGCCAGCAGCTTCCCCCGGGACAGGGGCTACGAGCAGTACGTC. Residues: CASSFPRDRGYEQYV.